This TCR beta chain was recorded in a study of tumor-infiltrating lymphocytes in primary liver carcinoma (dated by TCRdb to the late 2010s). In the study overall: Of the five patients, three men and two women aged 30 to 69 years, four had hepatocellular carcinoma and one had combined HCC and intrahepatic cholangiocarcinoma. TCRbeta repertoire sequencing, expression microarrays and whole-exome sequencing were combined in the study across five regions of each liver tumor, with adjacent normal tissue and blood also included. A total of 35 or so specimens from 5 patients underwent TCRbeta repertoire sequencing, comprising approximately 25 tumor regions, 5 adjacent noncancerous liver tissues and 5 peripheral blood samples. Each sample produced roughly 3.5 to 7.13 million productive TCRbeta reads, and read depth showed no significant difference between tissue types. Tumors of the five patients were stage T1-T3 N0M0 with maximum diameters of roughly 4 to 11 cm. Reproducibility between technical replicate repertoires was high, with correlation coefficients above 0.95 and mean shared-clone rates about 0.91.

Turning to this clonotype: The antigen it binds to is not known. This CDR3 fails to terminate in the conserved phenylalanine or tryptophan, so it likely reflects a read error.

The germline V gene encodes CDR1 SGHAT and CDR2 FQNNGV. The CDR3 is 15 residues long, ends included. Only the CDR3 portion is preserved as DNA: 45 bases, with reading frame beginning at the first base. Deletion took 5 bases off V and 3 bases off J, with a span of 17 bases between the germline ends. Total RNA and DNA were co-extracted from roughly 20-30 mg of bulk tissue with the AllPrep DNA/RNA mini kit, without cell sorting. Between November 2015 and early 2016, about five patients in China with histopathologically diagnosed primary liver carcinoma had their tumors surgically resected. At the time of sampling, the patients were treatment-naive and had chronic HBV infection. Pieces of fresh tumor and adjacent tissue were cut in half, with one half kept in RNAlater at -80 degrees C and the other half sent for histology. Using a constant-region primer and ProtoScript II reverse transcriptase, TCRbeta-specific cDNA was reverse-transcribed from 500 to 650 ng total RNA. TCRbeta libraries were built with three nested multiplex PCR rounds, a slightly modified ARM-PCR procedure. Each of the first two PCR rounds ran for 9 to 10 cycles using multiplex TRBV1-TRBV30 forward primers together with a Cbeta reverse primer. Sample barcodes and Illumina adapters were added in a final 25-cycle PCR with Deep VentR polymerase. Amplicons of 200-500 bp were gel-purified with a QIAquick gel extraction kit before sequencing. TCRbeta amplicons were sequenced on an Illumina HiSeq 2500 with 250-bp paired-end reads. The study's own analysis went as follows. Quality trimming of reads was performed with Trimmomatic v0.33, and paired reads were merged with FLASH v1.2.11 so that full CDR3 sequences could be recovered. V, D and J germline segments were assigned to the rearranged TCRbeta sequences using MiGEC v1.2.1b. VDJtools v1.0.0 computed clonotype statistics and Shannon-Wiener diversity indices. To cut down on sampling bias, every analysis after diversity analysis relied on just the 250 most abundant clonotypes from each sample. TCRdb trimmed the raw reads at Q25, called clones with MiXCR and kept productive beta chains. Records with the same CDR3 protein are collapsed into one entry carrying the most frequent genes and DNA. It is TCRdb's table, rather than the study itself, that gives the V and J calls and clone size. Within this sample are 85,000 to 100,000 distinct CDR3 sequences, with 55% to 75% of them counted one time only. Around 27% of the sample is in the top ten clones.

Broader findings and caveats from the paper: Since the samples were bulk and unsorted, there was no way to compare CD4+ and CD8+ T cell repertoires. Repertoire overlap was found to be higher between tumor regions (mean about 35%) than between tumor-adjacent (approximately 17%) or tumor-blood (around 15%) pairs, consistent with antigen-driven expansion. Only 4 or 5 patients were included in the study, and the authors note that the findings should be validated in a larger study. The top 250 clones accounted for a significantly greater share of the repertoire in tumors than in blood (p = 0.039). Because sequencing covered only the TCR beta chain and unpaired alpha chains were not captured, true repertoire diversity is likely underestimated.

The sequence links TRBV11-2 to TRBJ2-7, and possibly TRBD2, on 6 matching bases. This receptor was taken from a man aged 35 to 55 with primary liver carcinoma and hepatitis B virus infection. Sequencing was performed on tumor-adjacent normal liver tissue. This receptor carries the CDR3 CASSLGGTLLYEQYL. The DNA sequence is as follows: TGTGCCAGCAGCCTCGGAGGGACTCTACTCTACGAGCAGTACCTC.